One and the same sample provided the 14 T cell receptor beta chains below, sequenced in a study of T cell repertoires in cytomegalovirus infection. MiXCR was run by TCRdb on the reads, yielding one entry per CDR3 protein. The table records around 300,000 distinct CDR3 sequences, under 30% of them present only once. Sequencing input: PBMCs. The receptors here all came from a human donor in good health (CMV status not recorded). Some clones in this sample may be carry-over from other donors' samples.

The table lists this clonotype with a few counts. J is TRBJ2-1 and V is TRBV2, with D possibly matching TRBD2 (5 bases). Germline V gene sequence: CDR1 SNHLY, CDR2 FYNNEI. This CDR3 has 15 amino acids. Trimming stripped 4 bases from V and 9 bases from J, with 19 bases between. The DNA of the CDR3 is TGTGCCAGCAGTGTGGAACTAGTTGCGGGTAGTGAGCAGTTCTTC. It translates to CASSVELVAGSEQFF. The whole variable domain, remainder taken from reference TRBV2 and TRBJ2-1, is EPEVTQTPSHQVTQMGQEVILRCVPISNHLYFYWYRQILGQKVEFLVSFYNNEISEKSEIFDDQFSVERPDGSNFTLKIRSTKLEDSAMYFCASSVELVAGSEQFFGPGTRLTVL.

This clonotype has a handful of counts. V gene TRBV28 combines with J gene TRBJ2-3, with TRBD2 matching 9 bases. V lost 6 bases to trimming and J lost 2 bases; unmatched junction nucleotides: 3. The CDR3 is made up of 14 amino acids. The germline gives CDR1 MDHEN, CDR2 SYDVKM. CDR3 in amino acids: CASRASGNTDTQYF. Written as DNA, the CDR3 is TGTGCCAGCAGGGCTAGCGGGAACACAGATACGCAGTATTTT.

The chain recombines TRBV5-1 with TRBJ1-1; D is unclear. Germline CDR1 is SGHRS and CDR2 is YFSETQ. The CDR3 consists of 14 residues. Trimming left V 4 bases short and J 0 bases short, with 10 bases between. CDR3 in amino acids: CASSREQVNTEAFF. The CDR3 DNA reads TGCGCCAGCAGCCGAGAACAAGTGAACACTGAAGCTTTCTTT.

This clonotype has a count of ten or more. This chain joins TRBV7-2 and TRBJ1-2; D possibly corresponds to TRBD1 (6 bases). The ends were cut back, 4 bases at V and 7 bases at J, with 10 bases in the middle. The CDR3 consists of 12 residues. Looked up from germline, CDR1 is SGHTA and CDR2 is FQGNSA. This CDR3 is CASSSTGGGYTF. CDR3 sequence (DNA): TGTGCCAGCAGCTCGACAGGAGGTGGCTACACCTTC. The full variable domain, its missing parts supplied by reference TRBV7-2 and TRBJ1-2, is GAGVSQSPSNKVTEKGKDVELRCDPISGHTALYWYRQSLGQGLEFLIYFQGNSAPDKSGLPSDRFSAERTGGSVSTLTIQRTQQEDSAVYLCASSSTGGGYTFGSGTRLTVV.

This clonotype was observed a few times. This rearrangement joins TRBV5-6 to TRBJ2-7; TRBD1 matches at 7 bases. Trimming cost V 4 bases and J 3 bases; bases outside gene matches: 7. The CDR3 loop spans 14 amino acids. Germline CDR1 reads SGHDT; CDR2 reads YYEEEE. The CDR3 DNA follows: TGTGCCAGCAGCGCTACCGGGACAGACTACGAGCAGTACTTC. It codes for CASSATGTDYEQYF.

This clonotype was seen repeatedly, ten times or more. The junction shows a germline mismatch at one end, possibly a read error. The chain links TRBV7-2 to TRBJ2-6; no definite D call. This CDR3 is 16 amino acids long. Germline values: CDR1 SGHTA, CDR2 FQGNSA. CDR3 nucleotides: TGTGCCAGCACCTTAGGCCCGGGTACTGGGGCCAACGTCCTGACTTTC. This translates into CASTLGPGTGANVLTF.

This sequence joins TRBV6-1 and TRBJ1-4; 8 bases line up with TRBD1. The V segment lost 5 bases and the J segment 0 bases; nucleotides outside the gene matches: 14. The CDR3 extends over 19 amino acids. CDR1 and CDR2 from the germline V gene are MNHNS and SASEGT. CDR3 loop: CASSSGYRGELATNEKLFF. The CDR3 nucleotides read TGTGCCAGCAGTTCGGGGTACAGGGGGGAATTGGCAACTAATGAAAAACTGTTTTTT.

CDR3: CASSGGRGFGQYF. The CDR3 bases are TGTGCCAGCAGTGGGGGGCGGGGGTTCGGGCAGTACTTC. V gene TRBV2 combines with J gene TRBJ2-7; weak D call: TRBD2 (7 bases). Trimming took 4 bases from V and 9 from J, leaving 16 bases between them. The CDR3 runs to 13 residues. The germline gives CDR1 SNHLY, CDR2 FYNNEI.

The V and J genes are TRBV28 and TRBJ1-1; D perhaps matches TRBD1 (6 bases). From germline, CDR1 is MDHEN and CDR2 SYDVKM. Trimming pared 3 bases from V and 0 bases from J, leaving 8 bases between. The CDR3 totals 14 residues. CDR3 DNA sequence: TGTGCCAGCAGTTTGAAGGGGGTGAACACTGAAGCTTTCTTT. Protein: CASSLKGVNTEAFF.

The rearrangement links TRBV4-2 to TRBJ2-1; 14 positions match TRBD2. This CDR3 comprises 17 residues. Per germline, CDR1 LGHNA and CDR2 YNFKEQ. The junction had 7 bases not matched to a gene; V was cut back by 4 bases and J by 5 bases. The DNA for the CDR3 is TGTGCCAGCAGCCCCCGACTAGCGGGGGGGCTAAACAATGAGCAGTTCTTC. This gives the protein CASSPRLAGGLNNEQFF.

About this clonotype: A read error may be the cause here, since a much bigger clone is one base away. The rearrangement joins TRBV7-2 to TRBJ1-1; D is uncertain. This CDR3 spans 15 amino acids. The germline V gene has CDR1 SGHTA and CDR2 FQGNSA. Trimming took off 1 base at V and 0 bases at J, with 9 bases between the two ends. The CDR3 protein is CASSLGWTMNTEAFF. CDR3 DNA: TGTGCCAGCAGCTTAGGGTGGACCATGAACACTGAAGCTTTCTTT.

In its sample, this clonotype was seen a few times. The gene calls are TRBV11-2 and TRBJ1-2, with 10 bases identical to TRBD1. Germline V gene sequence: CDR1 SGHAT, CDR2 FQNNGV. The V gene end was trimmed by 3 bases and the J gene end by 7 bases; junction bases not matched to a gene: 8. The CDR3 runs to 15 residues. The CDR3 bases are TGTGCCAGCAGCTTGACCACCGGGACAGGGGCTGGCTACACCTTC. Its translation: CASSLTTGTGAGYTF.

DNA for the CDR3: TGTGCCAGCAGTTTAAGCGGACAGGGTTCCGAAGCTTTCTTT. Encoded protein: CASSLSGQGSEAFF. The chain carries TRBV12-3 or TRBV12-4 and TRBJ1-1; 8 nucleotides line up with TRBD1. The J segment lost 8 bases and the V segment lost 2 bases, leaving 7 bases of the junction unmatched. The CDR3 has 14 residues.

The V gene is TRBV20-1, the J gene TRBJ1-5; no clear D gene. Germline V gene data show CDR1 as DFQATT and CDR2 as SNEGSKA (reference sequence). V gave up 0 bases and J gave up 2 bases, with 11 bases separating them. The CDR3 loop spans 15 amino acids. For the CDR3, the DNA is TGCAGTGCTAGAGAGGGAAGGTCGGGCAATCAGCCCCAGCATTTT. This encodes CSAREGRSGNQPQHF.